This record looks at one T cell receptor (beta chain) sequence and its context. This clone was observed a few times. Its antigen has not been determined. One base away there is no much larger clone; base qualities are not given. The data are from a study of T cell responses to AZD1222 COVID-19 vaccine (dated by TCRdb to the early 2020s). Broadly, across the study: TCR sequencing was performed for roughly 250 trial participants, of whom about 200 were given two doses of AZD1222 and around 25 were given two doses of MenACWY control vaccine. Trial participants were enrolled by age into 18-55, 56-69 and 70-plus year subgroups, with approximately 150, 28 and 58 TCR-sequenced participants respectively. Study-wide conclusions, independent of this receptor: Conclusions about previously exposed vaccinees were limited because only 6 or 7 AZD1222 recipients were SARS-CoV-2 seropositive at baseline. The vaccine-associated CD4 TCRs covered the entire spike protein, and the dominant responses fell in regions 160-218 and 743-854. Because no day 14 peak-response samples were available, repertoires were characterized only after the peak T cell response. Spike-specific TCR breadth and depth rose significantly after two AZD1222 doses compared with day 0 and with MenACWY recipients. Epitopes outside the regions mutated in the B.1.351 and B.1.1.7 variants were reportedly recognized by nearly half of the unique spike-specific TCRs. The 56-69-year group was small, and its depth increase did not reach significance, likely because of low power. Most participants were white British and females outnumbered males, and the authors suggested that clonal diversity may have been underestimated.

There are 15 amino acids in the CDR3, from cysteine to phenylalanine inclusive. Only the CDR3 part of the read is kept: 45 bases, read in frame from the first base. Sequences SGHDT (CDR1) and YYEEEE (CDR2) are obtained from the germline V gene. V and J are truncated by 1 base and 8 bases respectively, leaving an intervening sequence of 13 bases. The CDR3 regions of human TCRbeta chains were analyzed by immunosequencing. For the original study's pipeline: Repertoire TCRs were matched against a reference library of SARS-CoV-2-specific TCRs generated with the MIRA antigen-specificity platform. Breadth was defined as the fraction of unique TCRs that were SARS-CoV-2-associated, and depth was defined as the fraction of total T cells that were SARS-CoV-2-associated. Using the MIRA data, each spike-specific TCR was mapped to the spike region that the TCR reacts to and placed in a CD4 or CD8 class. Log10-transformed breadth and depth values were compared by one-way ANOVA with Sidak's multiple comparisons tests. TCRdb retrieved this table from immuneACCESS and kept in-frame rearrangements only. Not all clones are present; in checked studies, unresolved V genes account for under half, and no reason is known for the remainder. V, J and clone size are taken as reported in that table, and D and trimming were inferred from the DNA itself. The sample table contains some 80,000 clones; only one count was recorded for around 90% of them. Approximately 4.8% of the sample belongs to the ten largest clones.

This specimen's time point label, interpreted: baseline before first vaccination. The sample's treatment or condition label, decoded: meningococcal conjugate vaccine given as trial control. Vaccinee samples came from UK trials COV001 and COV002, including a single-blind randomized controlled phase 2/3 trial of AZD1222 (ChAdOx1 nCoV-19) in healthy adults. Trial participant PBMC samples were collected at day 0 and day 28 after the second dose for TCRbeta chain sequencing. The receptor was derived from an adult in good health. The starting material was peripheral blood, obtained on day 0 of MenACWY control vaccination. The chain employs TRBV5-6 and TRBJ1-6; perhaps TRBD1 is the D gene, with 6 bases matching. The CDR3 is CASSLLRDTYSPLHF. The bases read TGTGCCAGCAGCTTGTTAAGGGACACTTATTCACCCCTCCACTTT.